This is a list of T cell receptor beta chains from one sample in a study of blood T cell repertoires in COVID-19. Only in-frame clones appear in the TCRdb table, and some are missing; sequencing was by immunoSEQ multiplex PCR. The sample shows 70,000 or so clones, just over 85% of them seen only once. Source material: peripheral blood. The receptors here all came from a man in his sixties or seventies with active or convalescent COVID-19. Each CDR3 is given with its conserved first and last residue. The order of the fields is CDR3 DNA, CDR3 protein, D gene, V gene, clone size, J gene. D genes are given only for firm matches. Clone size is stated in some rows and not others, as once, few, many or a class when expanded.

cdr3_nt: TGTGCCAGCAGCCAGCCGACAAGTACCTACGAGCAGTACTTC
cdr3_aa: CASSQPTSTYEQYF
d_call: .
v_call: TRBV7-2
clone_size: .
j_call: TRBJ2-7

cdr3_nt: TGTGCCAGCAGTGGGCCTTTACGCTGGAGCAATCAGCCCCAGCATTTT
cdr3_aa: CASSGPLRWSNQPQHF
d_call: .
v_call: TRBV28
clone_size: .
j_call: TRBJ1-5

cdr3_nt: TGTGCCAGCAGTGAGCACAGGGGTGGAGGTGAAAAACTGTTTTTT
cdr3_aa: CASSEHRGGGEKLFF
d_call: TRBD1
v_call: TRBV6-1
clone_size: .
j_call: TRBJ1-4

cdr3_nt: TGTGCCAGCAGCTTGGAGCGGGGGGATTCACCCCTCCACTTT
cdr3_aa: CASSLERGDSPLHF
d_call: .
v_call: TRBV5-6
clone_size: .
j_call: TRBJ1-6

cdr3_nt: TGTGCCAGCAGCTTGCGTCGACTAGCGGGAGACGTGGAGCAGTTCTTC
cdr3_aa: CASSLRRLAGDVEQFF
d_call: TRBD2
v_call: TRBV3-1/TRBV3-2
clone_size: .
j_call: TRBJ2-1

cdr3_nt: TGTGCCAGCAGTTTAGGGGAGGGGTACGAGCAGTACTTC
cdr3_aa: CASSLGEGYEQYF
d_call: TRBD2
v_call: TRBV28
clone_size: .
j_call: TRBJ2-7

cdr3_nt: TGTGCCAGCACCTTATCCCAGGGGCTCCAAGAGACCCAGTACTTC
cdr3_aa: CASTLSQGLQETQYF
d_call: .
v_call: TRBV5-4
clone_size: .
j_call: TRBJ2-5

cdr3_nt: TGTGCCAGCACACTAGACAGGGCTGGAAACACCATATATTTT
cdr3_aa: CASTLDRAGNTIYF
d_call: TRBD1
v_call: TRBV7-2
clone_size: .
j_call: TRBJ1-3

cdr3_nt: TGTGCCAGCAGCTTTCGTAGCGATCTTGAGGGCTACACCTTC
cdr3_aa: CASSFRSDLEGYTF
d_call: .
v_call: TRBV5-8
clone_size: .
j_call: TRBJ1-2

cdr3_nt: TGTGCCAGCAGTCGGATCCAAAGAGGGAAGCCCCAGCATTTT
cdr3_aa: CASSRIQRGKPQHF
d_call: .
v_call: TRBV28
clone_size: .
j_call: TRBJ1-5

cdr3_nt: TGTGCCATCAGTGTAGACAGGGGTCGAGAGACCCAGTACTTC
cdr3_aa: CAISVDRGRETQYF
d_call: TRBD1
v_call: TRBV10-3
clone_size: .
j_call: TRBJ2-5

cdr3_nt: TGTGCCAGCACCACTACGGGGGTCTCTGGAAACACCATATATTTT
cdr3_aa: CASTTTGVSGNTIYF
d_call: .
v_call: TRBV28
clone_size: .
j_call: TRBJ1-3

cdr3_nt: TGCGCCAGCAGCTTGGTGGCGGGAGGGGGCGGTGAGCAGTTCTTC
cdr3_aa: CASSLVAGGGGEQFF
d_call: TRBD2
v_call: TRBV5-1
clone_size: .
j_call: TRBJ2-1

cdr3_nt: TGTGCCAGCTCACCATCTAGCGGGAGGATTGAGCAGTTCTTC
cdr3_aa: CASSPSSGRIEQFF
d_call: TRBD2
v_call: TRBV18
clone_size: .
j_call: TRBJ2-1

cdr3_nt: TGTGCCAGCAGTACCCGTTACCTCACAGGGGGAGCTTTCTTT
cdr3_aa: CASSTRYLTGGAFF
d_call: TRBD1
v_call: TRBV25-1
clone_size: few
j_call: TRBJ1-1

cdr3_nt: TGTGCCATCAGAACAGGGGATGGAAACACCATATATTTT
cdr3_aa: CAIRTGDGNTIYF
d_call: TRBD1
v_call: TRBV10-3
clone_size: .
j_call: TRBJ1-3

cdr3_nt: TGCGCCAGCAGCCATATCGGGGATGAGCAGTTCTTC
cdr3_aa: CASSHIGDEQFF
d_call: .
v_call: TRBV4-3
clone_size: .
j_call: TRBJ2-1

cdr3_nt: TGTGCCAGCAGTCGACTTGGCACCTACGAGCAGTACTTC
cdr3_aa: CASSRLGTYEQYF
d_call: .
v_call: TRBV11-2
clone_size: .
j_call: TRBJ2-7

cdr3_nt: TGTGCCAGCAGTTCCGGGGGCTCTGGGGCCAACGTCCTGACTTTC
cdr3_aa: CASSSGGSGANVLTF
d_call: .
v_call: TRBV28
clone_size: .
j_call: TRBJ2-6

cdr3_nt: TGCGCCAGCAGCTTCGGGGGGCCCCCGGAGCCCCAGCATTTT
cdr3_aa: CASSFGGPPEPQHF
d_call: .
v_call: TRBV5-1
clone_size: once
j_call: TRBJ1-5

cdr3_nt: TGCGCCAGCAGTCTCGACACCGGGGAGCTGTTTTTT
cdr3_aa: CASSLDTGELFF
d_call: .
v_call: TRBV10-2
clone_size: .
j_call: TRBJ2-2

cdr3_nt: TGCAGCGTTGGACAGCTCTATGGCTACACCTTC
cdr3_aa: CSVGQLYGYTF
d_call: .
v_call: TRBV29-1
clone_size: once
j_call: TRBJ1-2

cdr3_nt: TGTGCCAGCAGCTTAGGCCAGGCCGGGACCCAGTACTTC
cdr3_aa: CASSLGQAGTQYF
d_call: .
v_call: TRBV7-9
clone_size: once
j_call: TRBJ2-5

cdr3_nt: TGTGCCACCAGTGACCCCGGGACAAGCCAAGAGACCCAGTACTTC
cdr3_aa: CATSDPGTSQETQYF
d_call: .
v_call: TRBV24-1
clone_size: .
j_call: TRBJ2-5

cdr3_nt: TGTGCCAGCGGGAGCGGGAGTGACACCGGGGAGCTGTTTTTT
cdr3_aa: CASGSGSDTGELFF
d_call: TRBD2
v_call: TRBV9
clone_size: .
j_call: TRBJ2-2

cdr3_nt: TGTGCCAGCTGGGGAGGGGGAGGCTACGAGCAGTACTTC
cdr3_aa: CASWGGGGYEQYF
d_call: .
v_call: TRBV6-5
clone_size: .
j_call: TRBJ2-7

cdr3_nt: TGTGCCAGCTCACCAGACAGCTACAATGAGCAGTTCTTC
cdr3_aa: CASSPDSYNEQFF
d_call: .
v_call: TRBV18
clone_size: .
j_call: TRBJ2-1

cdr3_nt: TGTGCCAGCATCGGGACTAGCGGGGTCAGCGAGCAGTACTTC
cdr3_aa: CASIGTSGVSEQYF
d_call: TRBD2
v_call: TRBV6-5
clone_size: .
j_call: TRBJ2-7

cdr3_nt: TGTGCCAGCAGTCACCGGACAGGGAGATACGAGCAGTACTTC
cdr3_aa: CASSHRTGRYEQYF
d_call: TRBD1
v_call: TRBV28
clone_size: .
j_call: TRBJ2-7

cdr3_nt: TGTGCCAGCAGCCCCCACCCGACAGTTGAAAAACTGTTTTTT
cdr3_aa: CASSPHPTVEKLFF
d_call: .
v_call: TRBV9
clone_size: .
j_call: TRBJ1-4

cdr3_nt: TGTGCCAGCAGTTTGACCTCAATCGGGATCTACGAGCAGTACTTC
cdr3_aa: CASSLTSIGIYEQYF
d_call: .
v_call: TRBV28
clone_size: .
j_call: TRBJ2-7

cdr3_nt: TGCGCCAGCAGCTCAAGCGGGGGGCTTAATACGCAGTATTTT
cdr3_aa: CASSSSGGLNTQYF
d_call: TRBD2
v_call: TRBV5-1
clone_size: .
j_call: TRBJ2-3

cdr3_nt: TGTGCCAGTAGTTTCACATCCAGATCACCCCTCCACTTT
cdr3_aa: CASSFTSRSPLHF
d_call: .
v_call: TRBV19
clone_size: few
j_call: TRBJ1-6

cdr3_nt: TGTGCCAGCAGTCGCTGGACTAGCGGGAGTGGTACAGATACGCAGTATTTT
cdr3_aa: CASSRWTSGSGTDTQYF
d_call: TRBD2
v_call: TRBV2
clone_size: .
j_call: TRBJ2-3

cdr3_nt: TGTGCCAGCAGTGAAAGACAGGGAAACCCGGGGGGCTACACCTTC
cdr3_aa: CASSERQGNPGGYTF
d_call: TRBD1
v_call: TRBV6-1
clone_size: .
j_call: TRBJ1-2

cdr3_nt: TGTGCCAGCTCACCAGGACTAAGGGGCCCACAGGACGAGCAGTACTTC
cdr3_aa: CASSPGLRGPQDEQYF
d_call: .
v_call: TRBV18
clone_size: .
j_call: TRBJ2-7

cdr3_nt: TGCGCCAGCAGCCAAGAATGGGCCGGGACAGGGCGGACCGGGGAGCTGTTTTTT
cdr3_aa: CASSQEWAGTGRTGELFF
d_call: TRBD1
v_call: TRBV4-3
clone_size: .
j_call: TRBJ2-2

cdr3_nt: TGCGCCAGCAGCCAAGGACTAGCGGGAGGATACGAGCAGTACTTC
cdr3_aa: CASSQGLAGGYEQYF
d_call: TRBD2
v_call: TRBV4-1
clone_size: .
j_call: TRBJ2-7

cdr3_nt: TGCGCCAGCAGCCCCCAACCGGGACAGGCGTCTAACTATGGCTACACCTTC
cdr3_aa: CASSPQPGQASNYGYTF
d_call: TRBD1
v_call: TRBV5-1
clone_size: .
j_call: TRBJ1-2

cdr3_nt: TGTGCCAGCAGTGACCGCACGGGAGGCGAAAAACTGTTTTTT
cdr3_aa: CASSDRTGGEKLFF
d_call: .
v_call: TRBV2
clone_size: .
j_call: TRBJ1-4

cdr3_nt: TGTGCCAGCAGCCAAACAGGGACAGTTCGGGGCTACACCTTC
cdr3_aa: CASSQTGTVRGYTF
d_call: TRBD1
v_call: TRBV3-1/TRBV3-2
clone_size: .
j_call: TRBJ1-2

cdr3_nt: TGTGCCAGCAGTCACACTCTTACGCGGACTAATGAAAAACTGTTTTTT
cdr3_aa: CASSHTLTRTNEKLFF
d_call: .
v_call: TRBV2
clone_size: .
j_call: TRBJ1-4

cdr3_nt: TGTGCCAGCAGGGCCTCGGGAGAAGAAAAACTGTTTTTT
cdr3_aa: CASRASGEEKLFF
d_call: .
v_call: TRBV12-3/TRBV12-4
clone_size: .
j_call: TRBJ1-4

cdr3_nt: TGTGCCAGCAGCATCGAATCCGGGACAGGGGGCGAGCAGTACTTC
cdr3_aa: CASSIESGTGGEQYF
d_call: TRBD1
v_call: TRBV5-4
clone_size: .
j_call: TRBJ2-7

cdr3_nt: TGTGCCAGTAGGACCGGGACAGGGGGCCACGAGCAGTACTTC
cdr3_aa: CASRTGTGGHEQYF
d_call: TRBD1
v_call: TRBV19
clone_size: .
j_call: TRBJ2-7

cdr3_nt: TGTGCCAGCAGTTTGGTTAGCTATGGCTACACCTTC
cdr3_aa: CASSLVSYGYTF
d_call: .
v_call: TRBV28
clone_size: .
j_call: TRBJ1-2

cdr3_nt: TGCGCCAGCAGCTTGGAGGGACAGGGGAATGAGCAGTTCTTC
cdr3_aa: CASSLEGQGNEQFF
d_call: TRBD1
v_call: TRBV5-1
clone_size: .
j_call: TRBJ2-1

cdr3_nt: TGTGCCAGTAGTATTAGCGGCGCGAACACCGGGGAGCTGTTTTTT
cdr3_aa: CASSISGANTGELFF
d_call: .
v_call: TRBV19
clone_size: .
j_call: TRBJ2-2

cdr3_nt: TGCGCCAGCAGCGCGGGGGGAGGAAACACTGAAGCTTTCTTT
cdr3_aa: CASSAGGGNTEAFF
d_call: .
v_call: TRBV5-1
clone_size: .
j_call: TRBJ1-1

cdr3_nt: TGTGCCAGCAGCCTCTATAGCGGGAGGGCCCCTGGTGAGCAGTTCTTC
cdr3_aa: CASSLYSGRAPGEQFF
d_call: TRBD2
v_call: TRBV13
clone_size: .
j_call: TRBJ2-1

cdr3_nt: TGTGCCACCAGCAGAGATAGACTCCGTCTCTATAGATATAATTCACCCCTCCACTTT
cdr3_aa: CATSRDRLRLYRYNSPLHF
d_call: .
v_call: TRBV15
clone_size: few
j_call: TRBJ1-6

cdr3_nt: TGTGCCAGCAGCCTAAGAGGGTGGGGAGAGACCCAGTACTTC
cdr3_aa: CASSLRGWGETQYF
d_call: .
v_call: TRBV9
clone_size: .
j_call: TRBJ2-5

cdr3_nt: TGCGCCAGCAGCTTGGCAGGGGGAGTAGGACAGCCCCAGCATTTT
cdr3_aa: CASSLAGGVGQPQHF
d_call: TRBD1
v_call: TRBV5-1
clone_size: .
j_call: TRBJ1-5

cdr3_nt: TGTGCCAGCTCACCCGGGACAGGGTCGAGCTCACCCCTCCACTTT
cdr3_aa: CASSPGTGSSSPLHF
d_call: TRBD1
v_call: TRBV18
clone_size: .
j_call: TRBJ1-6

cdr3_nt: TGTGCCAGCAGCTCAACGGGACTCGACGTCGACAATGAGCAGTTCTTC
cdr3_aa: CASSSTGLDVDNEQFF
d_call: .
v_call: TRBV9
clone_size: .
j_call: TRBJ2-1